Following are 24 T cell receptor beta chains from one sample sequenced in a study of T cells in tuberculosis. Assay used: immunoSEQ multiplex PCR; TCRdb lists only in-frame clones, some missing. The data show 30,000 to 40,000 clones, 95% to 97% seen once. The sample was PBMCs. Source of these receptors: a donor aged 10-29 years with latent tuberculosis or without tuberculosis infection.

V and J are TRBV5-1 and TRBJ2-2; TRBD2 aligns across 9 bases. With V trimmed by 0 bases and J by 0 bases, 3 bases remained unmatched. CDR3 length equals 17 residues. Germline V gene data show CDR1 as SGHRS and CDR2 as YFSETQ. CDR3 in amino acids: CASSLGAGGPNTGELFF. As DNA, the CDR3 is TGCGCCAGCAGCTTGGGAGCGGGGGGCCCGAACACCGGGGAGCTGTTTTTT.

The CDR3 DNA is TGTGCCAGCAGCCCGGAAACAGGAGCCGAGCAGTACTTC. It encodes CASSPETGAEQYF. The chain employs TRBV7-8 and TRBJ2-7; a weak D match, TRBD1 (5 bases). Germline CDR1 is SGHVS and CDR2 is FQNEAQ. This CDR3 spans 13 amino acids. V gave up 5 bases and J gave up 6 bases, with 14 bases separating them.

The CDR3 here is CASSPRQGAREDTEAFF. The CDR3 nucleotides are TGTGCCAGCTCCCCCCGACAGGGGGCGCGGGAGGACACTGAAGCTTTCTTT. J is TRBJ1-1 and V is TRBV18, with 10 bases lining up with TRBD1. CDR1 is KGHSH, CDR2 LQKENI, per germline. The J segment lost 3 bases and the V segment lost 6 bases, leaving 13 bases of the junction unmatched. The CDR3 runs to 17 residues. Full variable domain (remainder filled in from reference TRBV18 and TRBJ1-1): NAGVMQNPRHLVRRRGQEARLRCSPMKGHSHVYWYRQLPEEGLKFMVYLQKENIIDESGMPKERFSAEFPKEGPSILRIQQVVRGDSAAYFCASSPRQGAREDTEAFFGQGTRLTVV.

V and J are TRBV2 and TRBJ1-1, with a weak D call TRBD1 (6 bases). This CDR3 is built from 16 residues. V lost 5 bases and J 3 bases, leaving 19 bases between the germline ends. Germline V CDR1 and CDR2: SNHLY, FYNNEI. The CDR3 protein is CASSQSGGQIHTEAFF. The CDR3 coding sequence is TGTGCCAGCAGTCAATCGGGGGGGCAAATACACACTGAAGCTTTCTTT.

The CDR3 DNA follows: TGTGCCAGCATATATAGCAACAATCAGCCCCAGCATTTT. Translation gives CASIYSNNQPQHF. The chain carries TRBV6-5 and TRBJ1-5; no clear D. Germline V lookup: CDR1 MNHEY, CDR2 SVGAGI. This CDR3 spans 13 amino acids. Deletions cut 7 bases from V and 3 bases from J, with 10 bases between.

V is TRBV9 and J is TRBJ2-3; maybe TRBD1 (6 bases). Germline values: CDR1 SGDLS, CDR2 YYNGEE. The V end lost 1 base, the J end lost 7 bases, and 10 bases lay between the germline ends. The CDR3 totals 13 residues. The CDR3 sequence: CASSVSGTYTQYF. CDR3 nucleotide sequence: TGTGCCAGCAGCGTATCAGGGACATATACGCAGTATTTT.

This chain joins TRBV7-2 and TRBJ2-3; 8 bases fit TRBD2. The CDR3 contains 15 residues. Germline V gene sequence: CDR1 SGHTA, CDR2 FQGNSA. Trimming cost V 5 bases and J 5 bases; bases outside gene matches: 9. The CDR3 region is CASSLQSSGGDTQYF. DNA for the CDR3: TGTGCCAGCAGCCTCCAGTCCAGCGGGGGAGATACGCAGTATTTT.

The chain uses TRBV2 and TRBJ2-7; 9 nucleotides line up with TRBD1. The junction had 6 bases not matched to a gene; V was cut back by 6 bases and J by 6 bases. Germline lookup yields CDR1 SNHLY and CDR2 FYNNEI. CDR3 size: 13 residues. The CDR3 region has the DNA TGTGCCAGCAGGGGGGACAGGGTGGGCGAGCAGTACTTC. As protein: CASRGDRVGEQYF.

The gene calls are TRBV6-1 and TRBJ2-5, with 14 bases lining up with TRBD2. The CDR3 runs 17 residues. V was pared by 4 bases and J by 4 bases, with 8 bases of the junction left unmatched. Germline assignment: CDR1 MNHNS and CDR2 SASEGT. The CDR3 sequence: CASSGGKTSGGAETQYF. CDR3 DNA sequence: TGTGCCAGCAGTGGAGGAAAGACTAGCGGGGGGGCAGAGACCCAGTACTTC.

The chain combines TRBV30 with TRBJ1-4, with 8 bases that match TRBD1. CDR1 is GTSNPN and CDR2 is SVGIG in the germline V gene (reference sequence). V lost 1 base, J lost 3 bases, and 7 bases stayed unmatched. This CDR3 is built from 16 residues. CDR3 nucleotide sequence: TGTGCCTGGAGTGCCAGGACAGGGTGGGCTAATGAAAAACTGTTTTTT. Amino acid sequence: CAWSARTGWANEKLFF.

This chain links TRBV7-7 with TRBJ2-7, with 9 bases that match TRBD2. The germline V gene has CDR1 SSHAT and CDR2 FNYEAQ (reference sequence). The CDR3 runs 17 residues. The V and J ends lost 5 bases and 4 bases, in that order; junction bases with no gene match: 15. CDR3 residues: CASSPQVSREGLYEQYF. In DNA form, the CDR3 reads TGTGCCAGCAGCCCCCAGGTCTCGCGGGAGGGCCTTTACGAGCAGTACTTC.

The V and J genes are TRBV5-1 and TRBJ2-1; the match to TRBD1 covers 7 bases. The V gene's germline CDR1 is SGHRS and CDR2 YFSETQ. The junction had 8 bases not matched to a gene; V was cut back by 2 bases and J by 6 bases. The CDR3 is 15 residues long. The CDR3 protein is CASSLTGQRLNEQFF. CDR3 DNA: TGCGCCAGCAGCTTAACGGGACAGAGGCTCAATGAGCAGTTCTTC.

The gene calls are TRBV10-3 and TRBJ2-1; D is possibly TRBD1 (6 bases). Germline assignment: CDR1 ENHRY and CDR2 SYGVKD. The CDR3 totals 14 residues. The germline V and J ends were trimmed by 3 bases and 2 bases, with 8 bases remaining between them. CDR3 amino acids: CAISDRGPYNEQFF. Here the CDR3 DNA reads TGTGCCATCAGTGACAGGGGACCCTACAATGAGCAGTTCTTC.

The count of this clone is one. The chain has TRBV5-1 and TRBJ2-7, with D hard to call. The CDR3 has 13 residues. Germline loops: CDR1 SGHRS, CDR2 YFSETQ. Trimming removed 4 bases at V and 3 bases at J, with 11 bases between. The CDR3 region has the DNA TGCGCCAGCAGCGTGACAATCCTCTACGAGCAGTACTTC. It yields the protein CASSVTILYEQYF.

The V and J genes are TRBV7-3 and TRBJ2-5; TRBD2 aligns across 14 bases. Germline V gene lookup returns CDR1 SGHTA and CDR2 FQGTGA. V trimming: 3 bases; J trimming: 1 base; junction bases outside the gene matches: 7. The CDR3 sequence is 18 residues long. The CDR3 bases are TGTGCCAGCAGCTTCTCCGGGACTAGCGGGGGAGGCCAAGAGACCCAGTACTTC. Its protein is CASSFSGTSGGGQETQYF.

The rearrangement uses TRBV6-5 and TRBJ1-4; a weak D match, TRBD1 (5 bases). The germline V gene encodes CDR1 MNHEY and CDR2 SVGAGI. CDR3 length equals 15 residues. V was cut by 2 bases and J by 0 bases, with 7 bases left in between. The CDR3 nucleotides are TGTGCCAGCAGTTACAGGGGTTCAACTAATGAAAAACTGTTTTTT. Amino acid sequence: CASSYRGSTNEKLFF.

V usage is TRBV6-5 and J usage is TRBJ2-4; D gene uncertain. V was clipped by 2 bases and J by 2 bases, with 7 bases between them. Germline V gene lookup returns CDR1 MNHEY and CDR2 SVGAGI. CDR3 length equals 14 residues. The CDR3, as DNA: TGTGCCAGCAGTTACCTGGGCTCCAAAAACATTCAGTACTTC. It translates to CASSYLGSKNIQYF.

The chain recombines TRBV19 with TRBJ1-2; TRBD1 matches at 8 bases. The CDR3 has 13 amino acids. The trim removed 3 bases at V and 8 bases at J, leaving 5 bases unmatched. In germline, CDR1 is LNHDA, CDR2 SQIVND (reference sequence). CDR3 amino acids: CASSMRQGTGYTF. CDR3 DNA sequence: TGTGCCAGTAGTATGAGACAGGGGACCGGCTACACCTTC.

The V gene is TRBV11-2, the J gene TRBJ2-7, with 7 nucleotides matching TRBD1. CDR1 SGHAT and CDR2 FQNNGV come from the germline V gene. J lost 3 bases, V lost 5 bases, and 10 bases had no gene match. This CDR3 is built from 15 residues. CDR3 nucleotide sequence: TGTGCCAGCAGCACCGGGGACAGCTGGGGCTACGAGCAGTACTTC. Translated, it gives CASSTGDSWGYEQYF.

The chain employs TRBV5-4 and TRBJ2-1, with D possibly TRBD2 on 5 matching bases. The CDR3 runs to 15 residues. The V end was cut by 8 bases, the J end by 8 bases, with 23 bases between. Germline values: CDR1 SGHNT, CDR2 YYREEE (reference sequence). The CDR3 region has the DNA TGTGCCAGTAGCATCATCGCGGGTTCGAGAGATGAGCAGTTCTTC. Its protein product is CASSIIAGSRDEQFF.

The rearrangement uses TRBV5-6 and TRBJ2-1, with D maybe TRBD2 (5 bases). Germline V gene sequence: CDR1 SGHDT, CDR2 YYEEEE. V dropped 3 bases and J dropped 0 bases, with 13 bases sitting between them. The CDR3 has 16 amino acids. The CDR3, as DNA: TGTGCCAGCAGCTGGGATACGGGGAGCTCCTACAATGAGCAGTTCTTC. It is translated as CASSWDTGSSYNEQFF. The full variable domain, in which reference TRBV5-6 and TRBJ2-1 provide the parts outside the CDR3, is DAGVTQSPTHLIKTRGQQVTLRCSPKSGHDTVSWYQQALGQGPQFIFQYYEEEERQRGNFPDRFSGHQFPNYSSELNVNALLLGDSALYLCASSWDTGSSYNEQFFGPGTRLTVL.

The rearrangement uses TRBV7-3 and TRBJ2-1, with 7 bases identical to TRBD1. The germline V gene has CDR1 SGHTA and CDR2 FQGTGA. Trimming took 10 bases from V and 0 from J; bases not matched to a gene: 6. The CDR3 covers 14 residues. The CDR3 DNA is TGTGCCACCAAACGGGACAGCTCCTACAATGAGCAGTTCTTC. Its translation: CATKRDSSYNEQFF.

The chain joins TRBV30 to TRBJ2-7; 8 nucleotides align to TRBD1. Unmatched junction bases numbered 12, after V lost 0 bases and J lost 2 bases. Per germline, CDR1 GTSNPN and CDR2 SVGIG (reference sequence). This CDR3 spans 17 amino acids. As DNA, the CDR3 is TGTGCCTGGAGTGTGGGATACGGCAGGGGGCTCCCCTACGAGCAGTACTTC. The encoded protein is CAWSVGYGRGLPYEQYF.

This chain links TRBV6-6 with TRBJ2-1; 8 nucleotides line up with TRBD2. The ends lost 7 bases at V and 7 bases at J; junction bases unmatched: 9. CDR1 is MNHNY, CDR2 SVGAGI, per germline (reference sequence). This CDR3 is 14 amino acids long. CDR3 loop: CASTGGAGWNEQFF. The DNA of the CDR3 is TGTGCCAGCACCGGGGGGGCGGGATGGAATGAGCAGTTCTTC.